This T cell receptor beta chain was documented in a study of radiation and T cells in renal cell carcinoma. Study details: Nephrectomy followed 15 Gy stereotactic body radiation by 4 weeks. Study-level results: From baseline, blood top tumor clonotypes peaked at 2 weeks post-radiation.

With regard to this clone: Its antigen is still unknown.

Profiled with immunoSEQ multiplex PCR; TCRdb holds only in-frame clones, not every one. The sample records around 94,000 clones, less than 90% being singletons. Time point described: baseline pretreatment blood. The treatment denotes: 15 Gy SBRT to primary tumor, nephrectomy 4 weeks later. Serial blood draws occurred at baseline and 2 and 4 weeks post-SBRT. Clear cell pathology was present in this patient's renal cell carcinoma. Sequencing used blood, obtained from a patient whose treatment included radiotherapy and nephrectomy. The TCR originated in a man between 45 and 60 years old with renal cell carcinoma.

This CDR3 is CASSQELFRLAGTYQETQYF. Here the CDR3 DNA reads TGCGCCAGCAGCCAAGAACTGTTTCGGCTAGCGGGAACGTACCAAGAGACCCAGTACTTC. J is TRBJ2-5 and V is TRBV4-1; TRBD2 matches at 9 bases. The germline V gene has CDR1 MGHRA and CDR2 YSYEKL. This CDR3 has 20 residues. The trim removed 0 bases at V and 0 bases at J, leaving 14 bases unmatched.